Listed below are T cell receptor beta chains from one sample, sequenced in a study of blood T cell repertoires in COVID-19. Using immunoSEQ multiplex PCR, the repertoire was profiled, and TCRdb retains in-frame clones only, with some absent. The repertoire holds 91,000 or so clones, about 83% seen once, with 15% to 19% in the top ten. Material: peripheral blood. Receptors were obtained from a human donor in a cohort sampled during active COVID-19. Both conserved end residues are part of each CDR3. The D gene is left open where the match is weak. The listing skips clone size in some rows; elsewhere it reads once, few, many or a size class.

.	TRBV4-2	TRBJ2-7	.	TGTGCCAGCAGCCAACGCGGGACCGACAGCTCCTACGAGCAGTACTTC	CASSQRGTDSSYEQYF
TRBD1	TRBV6-1	TRBJ2-5	.	TGTGCCAGCAGTGACCCCCCGGGACAGATTGTAAAGACCCAGTACTTC	CASSDPPGQIVKTQYF
TRBD2	TRBV13	TRBJ2-1	.	TGTGCCAGCAGCACAGGGGCTAGCGGGAGGGTTGGTGAGCAGTTCTTC	CASSTGASGRVGEQFF
.	TRBV4-3	TRBJ1-2	.	TGCGCCAGCAGCCAAGATCGGACACCGACTGGCTACACCTTC	CASSQDRTPTGYTF
TRBD1	TRBV4-1	TRBJ2-4	.	TGCGCCAGCAGCCGCCTCACAGGGGCACTCGGAAAGAGGGGTCAGTACTTC	CASSRLTGALGKRGQYF
.	TRBV5-1	TRBJ1-1	.	TGCGCCAGCAGCCACAACCTCGGACCGGGGGGGGGTGAAGCTTTCTTT	CASSHNLGPGGGEAFF
TRBD2	TRBV6-5	TRBJ2-5	.	TGTGCCAGCAGGGTAGCGGGAGGAATAGAGACCCAGTACTTC	CASRVAGGIETQYF
TRBD2	TRBV6-5	TRBJ2-5	.	TGTGCCAGCACCCGGACTAGCGGTATCCAAGAGACCCAGTACTTC	CASTRTSGIQETQYF
TRBD2	TRBV4-2	TRBJ2-7	.	TGTGCCAGCAGCCAAGAAAGAAGACTAGCGGGGGCGGGGGAGCAGTACTTC	CASSQERRLAGAGEQYF
.	TRBV7-8	TRBJ1-1	.	TGTGCCAGCGACGGGGGTATCATGAACACTGAAGCTTTCTTT	CASDGGIMNTEAFF
.	TRBV7-9	TRBJ2-5	.	TGTGCCAGCATCAAGACTAGTAAAGAGACCCAGTACTTC	CASIKTSKETQYF
TRBD1	TRBV7-9	TRBJ1-4	once	TGTGCCAGCAGCTTATTGACAGGGCGGGATGAAAAACTGTTTTTT	CASSLLTGRDEKLFF
.	TRBV18	TRBJ2-2	.	TGTGCCAGCCTCGGAGAGAGGGGGATCGGGGAGCTGTTTTTT	CASLGERGIGELFF